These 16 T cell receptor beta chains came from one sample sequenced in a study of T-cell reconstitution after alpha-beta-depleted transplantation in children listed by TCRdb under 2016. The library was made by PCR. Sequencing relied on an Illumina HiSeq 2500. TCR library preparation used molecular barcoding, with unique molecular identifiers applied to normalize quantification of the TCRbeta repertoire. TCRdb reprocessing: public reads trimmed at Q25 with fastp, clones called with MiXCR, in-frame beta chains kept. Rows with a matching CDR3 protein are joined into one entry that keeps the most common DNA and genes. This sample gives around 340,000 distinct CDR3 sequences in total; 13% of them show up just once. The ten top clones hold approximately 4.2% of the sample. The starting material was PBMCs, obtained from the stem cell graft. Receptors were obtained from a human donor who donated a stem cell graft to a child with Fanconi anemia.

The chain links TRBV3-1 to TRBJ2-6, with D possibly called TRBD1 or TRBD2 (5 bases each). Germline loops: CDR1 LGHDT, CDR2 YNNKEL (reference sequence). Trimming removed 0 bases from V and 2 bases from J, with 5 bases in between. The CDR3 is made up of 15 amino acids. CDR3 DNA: TGTGCCAGCAGCCAAGAGGGGGCTGGGGCCAACGTCCTGACTTTC. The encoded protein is CASSQEGAGANVLTF.

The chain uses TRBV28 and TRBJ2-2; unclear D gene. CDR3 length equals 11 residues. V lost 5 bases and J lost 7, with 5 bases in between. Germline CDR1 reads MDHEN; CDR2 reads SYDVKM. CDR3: CASSGFGELFF. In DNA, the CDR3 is TGTGCCAGCAGTGGGTTCGGGGAGCTGTTTTTT. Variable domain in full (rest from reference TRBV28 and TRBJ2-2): DVKVTQSSRYLVKRTGEKVFLECVQDMDHENMFWYRQDPGLGLRLIYFSYDVKMKEKGDIPEGYSVSREKKERFSLILESASTNQTSMYLCASSGFGELFFGEGSRLTVL.

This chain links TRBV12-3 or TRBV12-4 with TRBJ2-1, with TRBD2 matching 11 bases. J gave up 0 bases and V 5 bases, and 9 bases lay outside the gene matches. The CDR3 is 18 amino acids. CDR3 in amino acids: CASSGGSSGGSSYNEQFF. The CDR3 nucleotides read TGTGCCAGCAGTGGTGGGTCTAGCGGGGGGAGCTCCTACAATGAGCAGTTCTTC.

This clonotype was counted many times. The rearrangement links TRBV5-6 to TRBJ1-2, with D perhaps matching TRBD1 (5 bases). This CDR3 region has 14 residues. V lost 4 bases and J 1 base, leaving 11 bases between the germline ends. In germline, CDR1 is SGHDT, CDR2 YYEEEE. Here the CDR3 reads CASSPGGYNYGYTF. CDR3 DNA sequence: TGTGCCAGCAGCCCCGGGGGTTATAACTATGGCTACACCTTC.

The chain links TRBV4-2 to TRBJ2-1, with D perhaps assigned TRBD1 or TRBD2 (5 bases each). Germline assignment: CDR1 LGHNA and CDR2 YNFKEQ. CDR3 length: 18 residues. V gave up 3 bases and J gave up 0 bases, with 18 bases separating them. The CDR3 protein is CASSHPSTGPSSYNEQFF. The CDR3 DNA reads TGTGCCAGCAGCCATCCATCAACGGGACCAAGCTCCTACAATGAGCAGTTCTTC.

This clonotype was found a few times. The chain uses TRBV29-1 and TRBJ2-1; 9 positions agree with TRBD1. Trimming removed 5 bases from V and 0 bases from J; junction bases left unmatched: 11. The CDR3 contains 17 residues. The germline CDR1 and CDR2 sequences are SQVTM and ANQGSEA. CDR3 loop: CSVSLIRDRVSYNEQFF. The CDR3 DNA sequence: TGCAGCGTTTCGTTAATTCGGGACAGGGTCTCCTACAATGAGCAGTTCTTC.

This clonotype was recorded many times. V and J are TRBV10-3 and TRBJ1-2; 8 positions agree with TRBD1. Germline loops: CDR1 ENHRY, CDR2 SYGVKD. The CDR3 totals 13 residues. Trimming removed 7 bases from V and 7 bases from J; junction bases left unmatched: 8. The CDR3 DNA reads TGTGCCATCAAGGGGACAGGCGAAGGTGGCTACACCTTC. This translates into CAIKGTGEGGYTF.

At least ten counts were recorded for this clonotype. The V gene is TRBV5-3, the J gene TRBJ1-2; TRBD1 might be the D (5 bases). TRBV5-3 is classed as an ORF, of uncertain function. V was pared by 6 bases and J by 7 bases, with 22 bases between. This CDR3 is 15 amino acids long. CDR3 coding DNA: TGTGCCAGAATACGGGACGGGGTTTTTCGAGGTGGCTACACCTTC. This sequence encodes CARIRDGVFRGGYTF.

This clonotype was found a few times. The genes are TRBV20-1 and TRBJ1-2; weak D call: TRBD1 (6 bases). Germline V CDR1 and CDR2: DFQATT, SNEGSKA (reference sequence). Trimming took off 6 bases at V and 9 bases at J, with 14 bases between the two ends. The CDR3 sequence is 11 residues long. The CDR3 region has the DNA TGCAGTGCCAGAACAGGGATGAGCTACACCTTC. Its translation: CSARTGMSYTF.

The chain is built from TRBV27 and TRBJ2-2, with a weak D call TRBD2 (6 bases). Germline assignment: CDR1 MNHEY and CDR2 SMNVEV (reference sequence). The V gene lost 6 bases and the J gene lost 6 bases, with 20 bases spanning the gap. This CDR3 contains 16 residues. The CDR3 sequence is CASSLERRVGSGELFF. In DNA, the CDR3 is TGTGCCAGCAGCTTAGAGCGGAGGGTTGGGTCCGGGGAGCTGTTTTTT.

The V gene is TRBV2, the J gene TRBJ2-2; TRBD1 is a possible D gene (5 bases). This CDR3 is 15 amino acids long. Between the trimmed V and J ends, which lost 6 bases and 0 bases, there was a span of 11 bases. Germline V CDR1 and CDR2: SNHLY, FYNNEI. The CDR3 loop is CASRGQLSNTGELFF. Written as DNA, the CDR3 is TGTGCCAGCAGGGGGCAGCTTTCGAACACCGGGGAGCTGTTTTTT.

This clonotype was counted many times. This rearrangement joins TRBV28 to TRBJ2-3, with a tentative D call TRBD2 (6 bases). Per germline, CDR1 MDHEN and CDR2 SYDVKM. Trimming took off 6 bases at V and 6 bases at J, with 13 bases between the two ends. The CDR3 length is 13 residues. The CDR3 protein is CASSVLATDTQYF. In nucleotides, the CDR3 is TGTGCCAGCAGCGTTCTAGCGACCGATACGCAGTATTTT.

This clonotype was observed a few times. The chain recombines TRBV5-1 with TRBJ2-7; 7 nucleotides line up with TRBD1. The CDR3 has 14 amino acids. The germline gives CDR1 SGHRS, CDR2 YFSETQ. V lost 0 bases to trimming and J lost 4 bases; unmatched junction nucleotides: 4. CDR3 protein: CASSLGQGMYEQYF. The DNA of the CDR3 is TGCGCCAGCAGCTTGGGACAGGGAATGTACGAGCAGTACTTC.

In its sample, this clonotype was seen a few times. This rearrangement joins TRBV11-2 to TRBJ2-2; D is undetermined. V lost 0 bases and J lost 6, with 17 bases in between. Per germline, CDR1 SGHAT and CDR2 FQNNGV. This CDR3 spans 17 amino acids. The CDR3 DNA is TGTGCCAGCAGCTTAGAGAGTAGTCCCTTTCGCTCCGGGGAGCTGTTTTTT. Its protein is CASSLESSPFRSGELFF.

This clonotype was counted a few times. CDR3 DNA: TGTGCCAGCAGTGAATATGGGCTAGCGGGGGGCACAGATACGCAGTATTTT. Its translation is CASSEYGLAGGTDTQYF. The rearrangement joins TRBV6-1 to TRBJ2-3; 10 bases fit TRBD2. V lost 2 bases to trimming and J lost 1 base; unmatched junction nucleotides: 6. Germline CDR1 is MNHNS and CDR2 is SASEGT. The CDR3 covers 17 residues.

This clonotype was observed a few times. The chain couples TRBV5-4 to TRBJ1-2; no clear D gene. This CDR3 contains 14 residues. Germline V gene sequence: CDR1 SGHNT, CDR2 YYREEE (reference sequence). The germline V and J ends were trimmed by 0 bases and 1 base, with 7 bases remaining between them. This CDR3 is CASSLEGHNYGYTF. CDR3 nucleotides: TGTGCCAGCAGCTTGGAGGGCCATAACTATGGCTACACCTTC.